This TCR beta chain was profiled in a study of shared clonotypes between healthy human individuals. Trimming left V 2 bases short and J 7 bases short, with 11 bases between. This CDR3 has 13 residues. In germline, CDR1 is MNHEY, CDR2 SVGAGI. The study, taken as a whole, reports: In this cohort, only blood was sampled, and tissue repertoires likely differ.

On this clone itself: Its antigen is currently unknown.

Method: immunoSEQ multiplex PCR; TCRdb's copy keeps in-frame clones and lacks some. The sample lists some 2,100,000 clones; more than 90% were seen once. This sequence originates from a man between 18 and 29 years old in good health. The sequencing input was naive CD4+ T cells sorted from blood. Described subset: CD45RA+ positively selected. J is TRBJ1-2 and V is TRBV6-5, with a possible D match to TRBD1 (6 bases). CDR3 bases: TGTGCCAGCAGTTACAGGGGGAGTGGTGGCTACACCTTC. As protein: CASSYRGSGGYTF.